The 30 T cell receptor beta chains below all came from one sample that was sequenced in a study of blood T cell repertoires in COVID-19. This table comes from immunoSEQ multiplex PCR, and its TCRdb copy is limited to in-frame clones, with some not included. Altogether approximately 150,000 clones are present, around 80% being singletons, with the ten largest covering roughly 19%. Specimen: peripheral blood. The receptors were sampled from an elderly woman with acute or convalescent COVID-19.

This chain uses TRBV2 with TRBJ1-1, with D tentatively TRBD1 (6 bases). V was shortened by 2 bases and J by 5 bases, with 15 bases between the two germline ends. The CDR3 has 15 amino acids. CDR1 is SNHLY and CDR2 is FYNNEI in the germline V gene. CDR3 in amino acids: CASSEQGTPGTEAFF. The CDR3 nucleotides read TGTGCCAGCAGTGAACAGGGGACCCCTGGGACTGAAGCTTTCTTT.

The J gene is TRBJ2-7, the V gene TRBV29-1; 8 nucleotides line up with TRBD1. The CDR3 runs to 14 residues. Losses at the gene ends were 4 bases for V and 2 bases for J; bases not matched to a gene: 7. Germline V gene sequence: CDR1 SQVTM, CDR2 ANQGSEA. CDR3 nucleotides: TGCAGCGTTGGAGCCGGGACAGGACCCTACGAGCAGTACTTC. This translates into CSVGAGTGPYEQYF.

This clone was detected only a few times. The CDR3 sequence is CASSLVRGGYNEQFF. The CDR3 DNA sequence: TGTGCCAGCAGCTTGGTCCGGGGGGGCTACAATGAGCAGTTCTTC. The chain combines TRBV5-4 with TRBJ2-1, with 8 positions matching TRBD2. Germline lookup yields CDR1 SGHNT and CDR2 YYREEE (reference sequence). The length of the CDR3 is 15 residues. Germline trimming cut 0 bases from V and 3 bases from J; bases unmatched to any gene: 2.

This chain joins TRBV7-6 and TRBJ1-1, with a possible D match to TRBD1 (6 bases). Germline-derived CDR1 and CDR2 are SGHVS and FNYEAQ. The length of the CDR3 is 14 residues. The germline V and J ends were trimmed by 4 bases and 1 base, with 10 bases remaining between them. CDR3 loop: CASSWGHSNTEAFF. DNA of the CDR3: TGTGCCAGCAGCTGGGGACATTCGAACACTGAAGCTTTCTTT.

The J gene is TRBJ1-6, the V gene TRBV5-5; D call uncertain. V dropped 3 bases and J dropped 8 bases, with 12 bases sitting between them. Germline CDR1 and CDR2: SGHKS and YYEKEE (reference sequence). The CDR3 contains 14 residues. In DNA form, the CDR3 reads TGTGCCAGCAGCTCCGGGAAAAGGGATTCACCCCTCCACTTT. It yields the protein CASSSGKRDSPLHF.

The chain carries TRBV18 and TRBJ1-2; D may be TRBD1 (6 bases). V was cut by 8 bases and J by 4 bases, with 17 bases left in between. Germline CDR1 reads KGHSH; CDR2 reads LQKENI. The CDR3 is made up of 14 amino acids. The CDR3, as DNA: TGTGCCAGCGCTACACAGGGAAATGGCTATGGCTACACCTTC. Residues: CASATQGNGYGYTF.

The chain links TRBV19 to TRBJ2-4; 8 nucleotides align to TRBD1. Germline V gene sequence: CDR1 LNHDA, CDR2 SQIVND (reference sequence). V lost 7 bases to trimming and J lost 7 bases; unmatched junction nucleotides: 9. The CDR3 has 14 residues. The CDR3, as DNA: TGTGCCAGTACCCTAAGACAGGGGTGGAACATTCAGTACTTC. Translated, it gives CASTLRQGWNIQYF.

The chain employs TRBV3-1 (or the pseudogene TRBV3-2) and TRBJ2-2, with a possible D match to TRBD2 (6 bases). The V gene lost 4 bases and the J gene lost 8 bases, with 20 bases spanning the gap. The CDR3 spans 16 residues. Germline CDR1 LGHDT, CDR2 YNNKEL (reference sequence). The CDR3 here is CASSPTVSGYGGELFF. CDR3 nucleotides: TGTGCCAGCAGCCCAACCGTCAGCGGGTACGGAGGGGAGCTGTTTTTT.

The sample holds a few counts of this clone. V is TRBV30 and J is TRBJ1-1; D is unclear. Trimming pared 4 bases from V and 0 bases from J, leaving 15 bases between. Germline V gene data show CDR1 as GTSNPN and CDR2 as SVGIG (reference sequence). The CDR3 is 15 amino acids. The CDR3 spells CAWITLGGVNTEAFF. The CDR3 nucleotides are TGTGCCTGGATCACCTTGGGAGGTGTGAACACTGAAGCTTTCTTT.

The chain joins TRBV4-1 to TRBJ2-1, with 8 bases that match TRBD2. This CDR3 is 15 amino acids long. CDR1 and CDR2 (germline): MGHRA, YSYEKL. With 4 bases clipped from V and 9 bases from J, the junction kept 11 bases outside the gene matches. CDR3 region: CASSPIGGGRLEQFF. The CDR3, as DNA: TGCGCCAGCAGCCCTATTGGTGGCGGGAGGCTTGAGCAGTTCTTC.

The DNA for the CDR3 is TGTGCCATCAGCGCGAGCGGAGGGCTATACAATGAGCAGTTCTTC. Its protein is CAISASGGLYNEQFF. The chain couples TRBV10-3 to TRBJ2-1, with a possible D match to TRBD2 (6 bases). CDR3 size: 15 residues. From germline, CDR1 is ENHRY and CDR2 SYGVKD. V shed 6 bases and J shed 4 bases, with 16 bases lying between them.

The chain uses TRBV13 and TRBJ2-5; D is perhaps TRBD1 (5 bases). This CDR3 has 17 amino acids. Germline CDR1 PRHDT, CDR2 FYEKMQ (reference sequence). Trimming removed 5 bases at V and 4 bases at J, with 23 bases between. The CDR3 DNA reads TGTGCCAGCAGCAACCAGGCTGGCAGGGAATTTATAGAGACCCAGTACTTC. As protein: CASSNQAGREFIETQYF.

This sequence joins TRBV29-1 and TRBJ2-5, with 11 bases matching TRBD2. Germline V gene sequence: CDR1 SQVTM, CDR2 ANQGSEA. V shed 5 bases, J shed 2 bases, and the junction held 1 base outside the gene matches. The CDR3 is 13 amino acids. Here the CDR3 reads CSVLAGGQETQYF. The DNA for the CDR3 is TGCAGCGTTCTAGCGGGGGGACAAGAGACCCAGTACTTC.

This chain joins TRBV7-9 and TRBJ1-4; D possibly corresponds to TRBD1 (5 bases). Germline assignment: CDR1 SEHNR and CDR2 FQNEAQ (reference sequence). Trimming took off 7 bases at V and 2 bases at J, with 23 bases between the two ends. CDR3 length equals 18 residues. In DNA form, the CDR3 reads TGTGCCAGCACCCGGGATCGGGGGTCCCGGGACACTAATGAAAAACTGTTTTTT. Its protein is CASTRDRGSRDTNEKLFF. The full variable domain, with the rest looked up from reference TRBV7-9 and TRBJ1-4, is DTGVSQNPRHKITKRGQNVTFRCDPISEHNRLYWYRQTLGQGPEFLTYFQNEAQLEKSRLLSDRFSAERPKGSFSTLEIQRTEQGDSAMYLCASTRDRGSRDTNEKLFFGSGTQLSVL.

The gene calls are TRBV18 and TRBJ1-1, with D maybe TRBD1 (5 bases). Germline V CDR1 and CDR2: KGHSH, LQKENI. Trimming stripped 0 bases from V and 6 bases from J, with 8 bases between. The CDR3 runs 13 residues. CDR3 amino acids: CASSPPRVPEAFF. CDR3 in DNA: TGTGCCAGCTCACCACCCAGGGTTCCTGAAGCTTTCTTT.

The chain is built from TRBV7-2 and TRBJ2-2, with 9 bases fitting TRBD2. The germline V gene encodes CDR1 SGHTA and CDR2 FQGNSA. V was pared by 8 bases and J by 5 bases, with 15 bases of the junction left unmatched. This CDR3 is 17 amino acids long. In DNA form, the CDR3 reads TGTGCCAGCTCCGCGGAGGGCGGGAGGGGGAAAACCGGGGAGCTGTTTTTT. Protein: CASSAEGGRGKTGELFF.

The CDR3 is CASAGRGEAFF. The CDR3 DNA sequence: TGTGCCAGCGCTGGAAGAGGCGAAGCTTTCTTT. The V and J genes are TRBV7-9 and TRBJ1-1; no clear D. Trimming shortened V by 8 bases and J by 8 bases, and 12 bases separated the two germline ends. The germline V gene encodes CDR1 SEHNR and CDR2 FQNEAQ (reference sequence). The CDR3 extends over 11 amino acids.

V gene TRBV11-3 combines with J gene TRBJ2-1, with 15 bases matching TRBD2. V shed 5 bases, J shed 3 bases, and the junction held 8 bases outside the gene matches. The CDR3 extends over 18 amino acids. Germline V gene sequence: CDR1 SGHNT, CDR2 YENEEA. CDR3 residues: CASSRSGLAGGYYNEQFF. CDR3 DNA sequence: TGTGCCAGCAGCCGATCCGGACTAGCGGGAGGGTACTACAATGAGCAGTTCTTC.

The rearrangement links TRBV7-6 to TRBJ2-1, with 8 positions matching TRBD2. Germline assignment: CDR1 SGHVS and CDR2 FNYEAQ. This CDR3 has 16 residues. V was clipped by 0 bases and J by 4 bases; unmatched bases: 5. DNA for the CDR3: TGTGCCAGCAGCTTAGCTATTAGCGGGGCTTACAATGAGCAGTTCTTC. It yields the protein CASSLAISGAYNEQFF.

J is TRBJ1-3 and V is TRBV6-5; TRBD1 might be the D (5 bases). There are 15 residues in the CDR3. Between the trimmed V and J ends, which lost 7 bases and 2 bases, there was a span of 15 bases. The V gene's germline CDR1 is MNHEY and CDR2 SVGAGI. DNA of the CDR3: TGTGCCAGCAACGGAGGGGCGGTCACTGGAAACACCATATATTTT. Encoded protein: CASNGGAVTGNTIYF.

CDR3 region: CASSFTAVGEKLFF. The DNA of the CDR3 is TGTGCCAGCAGCTTTACGGCGGTTGGTGAAAAACTGTTTTTT. The chain has TRBV5-5 and TRBJ1-4, with D hard to call. Germline V lookup: CDR1 SGHKS, CDR2 YYEKEE (reference sequence). The CDR3 is 14 residues long. V was trimmed by 2 bases and J by 7 bases, leaving 12 bases between them.

This clone has a single count. The rearrangement uses TRBV5-1 and TRBJ1-2; 9 positions agree with TRBD1. V lost 4 bases and J lost 6; bases outside the gene matches: 7. The germline V gene has CDR1 SGHRS and CDR2 YFSETQ. This CDR3 has 14 amino acids. The CDR3 loop is CASSPGTGSHGYTF. The CDR3 coding sequence is TGCGCCAGCAGCCCCGGGACAGGGTCCCATGGCTACACCTTC.

This sequence joins TRBV13 and TRBJ2-1; D uncertain. CDR3 size: 15 residues. Between the trimmed V and J ends, which lost 9 bases and 0 bases, there was a span of 15 bases. Germline V gene lookup returns CDR1 PRHDT and CDR2 FYEKMQ (reference sequence). In DNA, the CDR3 is TGTGCCAGTCTTGACTCCCGGGTCTCCTACAATGAGCAGTTCTTC. It is translated as CASLDSRVSYNEQFF.

The chain links TRBV7-9 to TRBJ2-3, with 9 nucleotides matching TRBD1. The CDR3 runs 15 residues. V trimming: 1 base; J trimming: 3 bases; junction bases outside the gene matches: 2. Germline V gene sequence: CDR1 SEHNR, CDR2 FQNEAQ (reference sequence). CDR3 sequence: CASSLGGTGTDTQYF. The CDR3 DNA follows: TGTGCCAGCAGCTTAGGAGGGACAGGGACAGATACGCAGTATTTT. Full variable domain (outside the CDR3, taken from reference TRBV7-9 and TRBJ2-3): DTGVSQNPRHKITKRGQNVTFRCDPISEHNRLYWYRQTLGQGPEFLTYFQNEAQLEKSRLLSDRFSAERPKGSFSTLEIQRTEQGDSAMYLCASSLGGTGTDTQYFGPGTRLTVL.

The chain has TRBV5-1 and TRBJ2-1; 11 nucleotides align to TRBD2. This CDR3 has 17 residues. CDR1 is SGHRS and CDR2 is YFSETQ in the germline V gene. The V segment lost 4 bases and the J segment 8 bases; nucleotides outside the gene matches: 14. CDR3 sequence reads: CASSPTSGGASRDEQFF. The CDR3 bases are TGCGCCAGCAGCCCAACTAGCGGGGGAGCGTCTAGGGATGAGCAGTTCTTC.

In this sample, this clone turned up once. This chain connects TRBV15 to TRBJ1-5, with TRBD1 as a possible D gene (5 bases). The CDR3 contains 15 residues. Trimming took off 0 bases at V and 5 bases at J, with 11 bases between the two ends. CDR1 is LNHNV, CDR2 YYDKDF, per germline (reference sequence). CDR3 in amino acids: CATSRDLQGDQPQHF. The CDR3 DNA reads as TGTGCCACCAGCAGAGATTTGCAGGGTGATCAGCCCCAGCATTTT.

The chain links TRBV20-1 to TRBJ2-1; a weak D match, TRBD2 (6 bases). The germline V gene encodes CDR1 DFQATT and CDR2 SNEGSKA (reference sequence). This CDR3 contains 11 residues. In nucleotides, the CDR3 is TGCGGAGGGGAAGGGTGGCATGAGCAGTTCTTC. Translation gives CGGEGWHEQFF.

The rearrangement uses TRBV3-1 (or the pseudogene TRBV3-2) and TRBJ1-1; D may be TRBD1 (6 bases). CDR3 length: 15 amino acids. Germline V gene data show CDR1 as LGHDT and CDR2 as YNNKEL (reference sequence). V gave up 6 bases and J gave up 1 base, with 15 bases separating them. The CDR3 nucleotides are TGTGCCAGCAGATACAGGGCCTTTAGGAACACTGAAGCTTTCTTT. Protein product: CASRYRAFRNTEAFF.

The chain uses TRBV3-1 (or the pseudogene TRBV3-2) and TRBJ2-5; D unresolved. From germline, CDR1 is LGHDT and CDR2 YNNKEL (reference sequence). This CDR3 contains 13 residues. Trimming removed 2 bases from V and 2 bases from J, with 6 bases in between. The CDR3 nucleotides read TGTGCCAGCAGCCAATGGCCACAAGAGACCCAGTACTTC. Protein product: CASSQWPQETQYF.

The table lists this clone with a count of one. The V gene is TRBV7-8, the J gene TRBJ1-2; maybe TRBD1 (5 bases). The V end lost 1 base, the J end lost 8 bases, and 17 bases lay between the germline ends. The germline V gene has CDR1 SGHVS and CDR2 FQNEAQ. This CDR3 region has 15 residues. The CDR3 loop reads CASSLGYRTIPGYTF. The CDR3 nucleotides read TGTGCCAGCAGCTTAGGATACAGGACCATCCCCGGCTACACCTTC. Full variable domain (remainder filled in from reference TRBV7-8 and TRBJ1-2): GAGVSQSPRYKVAKRGQDVALRCDPISGHVSLFWYQQALGQGPEFLTYFQNEAQLDKSGLPSDRFFAERPEGSVSTLKIQRTQQEDSAVYLCASSLGYRTIPGYTFGSGTRLTVV.